The source of this T cell receptor (beta chain) is a study of OX40 agonist ivuxolimab in advanced cancers. Libraries were prepared by immunoSEQ multiplex PCR; TCRdb keeps only in-frame clonotypes and omits some of them. This table has some 90,000 clones, over 75% appearing once. With 2 bases removed from V and 0 bases from J, the gap between germline ends came to 10 bases. The CDR3 extends over 15 amino acids. The germline gives CDR1 MNHNS, CDR2 SASEGT. Sequenced here: CD4+ or CD8+ T cells sorted from blood, sampled in a trial of the OX40 agonist ivuxolimab. The TCR originated in an adult with an advanced solid tumor such as melanoma, head and neck, liver or kidney cancer. The genes are TRBV6-1 and TRBJ1-2; no clear D gene. The CDR3 loop reads CASSEKGIANYGYTF. CDR3 coding DNA: TGTGCCAGCAGTGAAAAAGGGATCGCTAACTATGGCTACACCTTC.